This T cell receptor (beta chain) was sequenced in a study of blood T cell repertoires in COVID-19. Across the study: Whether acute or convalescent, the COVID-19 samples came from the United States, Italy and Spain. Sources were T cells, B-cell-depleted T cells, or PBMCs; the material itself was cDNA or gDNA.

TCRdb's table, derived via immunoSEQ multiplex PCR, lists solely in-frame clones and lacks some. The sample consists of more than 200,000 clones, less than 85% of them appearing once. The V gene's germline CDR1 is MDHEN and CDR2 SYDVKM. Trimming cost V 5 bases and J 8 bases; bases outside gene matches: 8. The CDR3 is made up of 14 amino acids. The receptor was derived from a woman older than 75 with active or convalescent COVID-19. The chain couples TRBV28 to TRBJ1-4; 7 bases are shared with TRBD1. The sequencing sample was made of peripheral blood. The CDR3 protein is CASSTRQGREKLFF. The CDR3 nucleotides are TGTGCCAGCAGTACACGACAGGGTAGAGAAAAACTGTTTTTT. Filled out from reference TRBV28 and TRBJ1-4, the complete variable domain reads DVKVTQSSRYLVKRTGEKVFLECVQDMDHENMFWYRQDPGLGLRLIYFSYDVKMKEKGDIPEGYSVSREKKERFSLILESASTNQTSMYLCASSTRQGREKLFFGSGTQLSVL.